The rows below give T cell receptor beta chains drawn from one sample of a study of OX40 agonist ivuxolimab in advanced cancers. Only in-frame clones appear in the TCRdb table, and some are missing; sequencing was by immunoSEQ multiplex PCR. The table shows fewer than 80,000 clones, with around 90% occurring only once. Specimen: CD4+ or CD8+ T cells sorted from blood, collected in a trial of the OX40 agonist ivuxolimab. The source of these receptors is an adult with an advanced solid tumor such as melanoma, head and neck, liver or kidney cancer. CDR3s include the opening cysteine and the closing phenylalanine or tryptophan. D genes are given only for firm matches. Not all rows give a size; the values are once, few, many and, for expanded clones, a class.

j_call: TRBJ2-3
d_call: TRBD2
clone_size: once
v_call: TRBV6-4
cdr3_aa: CASRGVWTFTDTQYF
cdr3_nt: TGTGCCAGCCGGGGGGTCTGGACGTTCACAGATACGCAGTATTTT

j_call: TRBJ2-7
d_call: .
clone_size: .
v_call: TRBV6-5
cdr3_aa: CASSQGSNSYEQYF
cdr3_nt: TGTGCCAGCAGTCAGGGGAGCAACTCCTACGAGCAGTACTTC

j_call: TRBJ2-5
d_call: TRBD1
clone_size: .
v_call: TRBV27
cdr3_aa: CASRTGWETQYF
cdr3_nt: TGTGCCAGCAGGACAGGGTGGGAGACCCAGTACTTC

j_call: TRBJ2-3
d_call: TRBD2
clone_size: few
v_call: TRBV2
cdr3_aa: CASELAGVSTDTQYF
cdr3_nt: TGTGCCAGCGAACTAGCGGGAGTTTCCACAGATACGCAGTATTTT

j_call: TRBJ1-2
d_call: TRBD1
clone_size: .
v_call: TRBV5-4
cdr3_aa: CASSRSTGVDGYTF
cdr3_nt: TGTGCCAGCAGCAGATCGACAGGGGTTGATGGCTACACCTTC

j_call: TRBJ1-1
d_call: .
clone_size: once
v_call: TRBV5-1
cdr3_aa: CASSQGSYVDTEAFF
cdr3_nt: TGCGCCAGCAGCCAAGGATCTTATGTGGACACTGAAGCTTTCTTT

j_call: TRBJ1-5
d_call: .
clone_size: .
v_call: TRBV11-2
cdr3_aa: CASSLVGGNQPQHF
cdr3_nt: TGTGCCAGCAGCTTAGTTGGGGGCAATCAGCCCCAGCATTTT

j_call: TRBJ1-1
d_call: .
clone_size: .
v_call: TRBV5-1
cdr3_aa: CASSLANLNTEAFF
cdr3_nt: TGCGCCAGCAGCTTGGCAAACCTGAACACTGAAGCTTTCTTT

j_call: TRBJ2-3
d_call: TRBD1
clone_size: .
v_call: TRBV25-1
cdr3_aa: CASHSDRGLTDTQYF
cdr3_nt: TGTGCCAGCCATTCGGACAGGGGGTTAACAGATACGCAGTATTTT

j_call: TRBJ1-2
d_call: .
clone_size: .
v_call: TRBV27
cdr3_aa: CASRGFNYGYTF
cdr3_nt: TGTGCCAGCAGAGGTTTTAACTATGGCTACACCTTC

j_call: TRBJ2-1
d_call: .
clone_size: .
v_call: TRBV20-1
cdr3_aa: CSARNNEQFF
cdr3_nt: TGCAGTGCTAGAAACAATGAGCAGTTCTTC

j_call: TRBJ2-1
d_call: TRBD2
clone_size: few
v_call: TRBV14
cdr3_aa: CASDGGRGYNEQFF
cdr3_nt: TGTGCCAGCGATGGCGGGAGGGGATACAATGAGCAGTTCTTC

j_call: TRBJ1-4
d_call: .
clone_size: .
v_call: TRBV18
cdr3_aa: CASSPGATNEKLFF
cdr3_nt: TGTGCCAGCTCACCCGGGGCAACTAATGAAAAACTGTTTTTT

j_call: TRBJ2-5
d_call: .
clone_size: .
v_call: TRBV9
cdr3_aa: CASSVGPGGDETQYF
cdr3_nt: TGTGCCAGCAGCGTAGGTCCAGGGGGGGACGAGACCCAGTACTTC

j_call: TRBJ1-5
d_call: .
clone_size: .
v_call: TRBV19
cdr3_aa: CASSILDSNQPQHF
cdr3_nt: TGTGCCAGTAGTATATTAGATAGCAATCAGCCCCAGCATTTT

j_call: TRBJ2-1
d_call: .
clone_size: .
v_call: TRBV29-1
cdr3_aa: CSGRWGNEQFF
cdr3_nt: TGCAGCGGTCGGTGGGGCAATGAGCAGTTCTTC

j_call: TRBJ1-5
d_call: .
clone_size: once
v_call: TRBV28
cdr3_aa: CASSLLGGARYF
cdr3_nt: TGTGCCAGCAGCCTTCTGGGGGGCGCGAGGTATTTT

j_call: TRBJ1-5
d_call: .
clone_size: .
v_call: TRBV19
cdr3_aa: CASRTGLNSNQPQHF
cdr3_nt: TGTGCCAGTAGGACCGGACTGAATAGCAATCAGCCCCAGCATTTT

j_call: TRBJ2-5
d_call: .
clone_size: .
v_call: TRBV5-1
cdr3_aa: CASSLAGGGQETQYF
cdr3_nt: TGCGCCAGCAGCTTGGCAGGGGGAGGCCAAGAGACCCAGTACTTC

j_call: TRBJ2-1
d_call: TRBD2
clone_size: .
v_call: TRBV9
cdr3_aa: CASSERLAGIDEQFF
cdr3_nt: TGTGCCAGCAGCGAACGACTAGCGGGAATAGATGAGCAGTTCTTC

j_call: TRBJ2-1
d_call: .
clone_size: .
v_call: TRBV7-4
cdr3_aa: CASSLAGWRYNEQFF
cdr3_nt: TGTGCCAGCAGCTTGGCAGGGTGGCGATACAATGAGCAGTTCTTC

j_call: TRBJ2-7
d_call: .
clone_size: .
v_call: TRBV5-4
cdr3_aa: CASSPGNVGPYEQYF
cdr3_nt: TGTGCCAGCAGCCCTGGAAACGTGGGCCCCTACGAGCAGTACTTC

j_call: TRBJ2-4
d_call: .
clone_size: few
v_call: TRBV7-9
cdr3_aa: CASSPKSIRTPKNIQYF
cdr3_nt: TGTGCCAGCAGCCCGAAGTCGATACGGACCCCCAAAAACATTCAGTACTTC

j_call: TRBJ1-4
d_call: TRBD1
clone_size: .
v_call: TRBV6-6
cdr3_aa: CASSYSGTVNEKLFF
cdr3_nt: TGTGCCAGCAGTTACTCCGGGACAGTTAATGAAAAACTGTTTTTT

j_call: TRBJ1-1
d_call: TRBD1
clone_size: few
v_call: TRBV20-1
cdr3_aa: CSAGRRGQAFF
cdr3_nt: TGCAGTGCTGGCAGGAGGGGGCAAGCTTTCTTT

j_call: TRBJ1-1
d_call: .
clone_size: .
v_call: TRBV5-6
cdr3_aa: CASSFDRRAEAFF
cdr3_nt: TGTGCCAGCAGCTTTGACAGGAGAGCTGAAGCTTTCTTT

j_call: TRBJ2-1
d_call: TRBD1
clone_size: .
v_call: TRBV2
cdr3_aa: CARGQEAYNEQFF
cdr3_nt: TGTGCCAGAGGACAGGAGGCCTACAATGAGCAGTTCTTC

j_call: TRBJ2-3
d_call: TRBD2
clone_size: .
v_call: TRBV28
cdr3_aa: CASSSLGGPQDTQYF
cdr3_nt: TGTGCCAGCAGTTCGCTGGGAGGGCCTCAAGATACGCAGTATTTT

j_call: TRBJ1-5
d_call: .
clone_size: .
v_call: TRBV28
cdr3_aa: CASGNQPQHF
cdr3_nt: TGTGCCAGCGGCAATCAGCCCCAGCATTTT

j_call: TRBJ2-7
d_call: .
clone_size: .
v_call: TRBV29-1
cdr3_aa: CSVVRQESSYEQYF
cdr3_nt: TGCAGCGTTGTTCGACAGGAAAGCTCCTACGAGCAGTACTTC

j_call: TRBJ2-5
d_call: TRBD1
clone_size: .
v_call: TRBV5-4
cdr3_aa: CASSFGQGKETQYF
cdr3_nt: TGTGCCAGCAGTTTCGGACAGGGTAAAGAGACCCAGTACTTC

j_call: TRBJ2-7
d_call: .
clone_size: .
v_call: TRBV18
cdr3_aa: CASSRVGVGAYEQYF
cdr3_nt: TGTGCCAGCTCTCGAGTGGGGGTTGGAGCCTACGAGCAGTACTTC

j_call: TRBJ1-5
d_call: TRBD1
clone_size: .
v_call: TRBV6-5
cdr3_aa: CASRETGGNQPQHF
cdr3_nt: TGTGCCAGCAGGGAAACAGGGGGCAATCAGCCCCAGCATTTT

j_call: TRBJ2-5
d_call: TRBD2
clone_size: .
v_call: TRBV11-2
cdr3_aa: CASSLDRGGETQYF
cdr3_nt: TGTGCCAGCAGCTTAGATCGGGGAGGGGAGACCCAGTACTTC

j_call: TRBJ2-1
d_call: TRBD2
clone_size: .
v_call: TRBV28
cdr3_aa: CASRVTSGSFSYNEQFF
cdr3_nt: TGTGCCAGCAGGGTTACTAGCGGGAGTTTCTCCTACAATGAGCAGTTCTTC

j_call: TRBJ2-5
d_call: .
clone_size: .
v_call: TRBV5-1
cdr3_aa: CASSLDGSIKETQYF
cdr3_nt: TGCGCCAGCAGCTTGGACGGATCTATAAAAGAGACCCAGTACTTC

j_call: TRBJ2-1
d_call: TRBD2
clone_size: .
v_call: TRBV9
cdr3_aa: CASSFRDGERIAGGPTPQRGEQFF
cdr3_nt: TGTGCCAGCAGCTTCCGGGACGGAGAGAGAATAGCGGGAGGACCAACCCCACAACGTGGTGAGCAGTTCTTC

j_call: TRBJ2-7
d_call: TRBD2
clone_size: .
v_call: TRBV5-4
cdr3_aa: CASSSGTSGRNEQYF
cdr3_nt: TGTGCCAGCAGCTCCGGGACTAGCGGGAGGAACGAGCAGTACTTC

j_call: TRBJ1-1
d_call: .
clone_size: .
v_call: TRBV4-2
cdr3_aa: CASSQDLQGGTEAFF
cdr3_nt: TGTGCCAGCAGCCAAGATTTACAGGGTGGGACTGAAGCTTTCTTT

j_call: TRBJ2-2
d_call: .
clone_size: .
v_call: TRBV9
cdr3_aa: CASSVVPGHTGELFF
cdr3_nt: TGTGCCAGCAGCGTAGTCCCAGGCCACACCGGGGAGCTGTTTTTT

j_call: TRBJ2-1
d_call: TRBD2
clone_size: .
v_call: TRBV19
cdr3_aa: CASTDWASGKNEQFF
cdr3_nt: TGTGCCAGCACAGATTGGGCTAGCGGTAAGAATGAGCAGTTCTTC

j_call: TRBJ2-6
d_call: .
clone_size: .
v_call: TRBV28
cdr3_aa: CASSTPGRAGANVLTF
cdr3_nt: TGTGCCAGCAGTACCCCCGGCAGGGCTGGGGCCAACGTCCTGACTTTC

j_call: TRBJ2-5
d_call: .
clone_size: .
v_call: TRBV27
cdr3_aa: CASATYREVETQYF
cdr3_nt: TGTGCCAGCGCGACTTACAGGGAGGTGGAGACCCAGTACTTC

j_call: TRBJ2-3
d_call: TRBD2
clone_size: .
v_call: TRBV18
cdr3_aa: CASSRTSGSTDTQYF
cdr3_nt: TGTGCCAGCTCACGGACTAGCGGGAGTACAGATACGCAGTATTTT

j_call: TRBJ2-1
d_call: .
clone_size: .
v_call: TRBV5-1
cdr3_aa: CASNSKPTGSSYNEQFF
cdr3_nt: TGCGCCAGCAACTCAAAACCAACAGGAAGCTCCTACAATGAGCAGTTCTTC

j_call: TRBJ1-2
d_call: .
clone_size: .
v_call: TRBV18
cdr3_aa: CASSPQGGNYGYTF
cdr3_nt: TGTGCCAGCTCACCACAGGGCGGGAACTATGGCTACACCTTC

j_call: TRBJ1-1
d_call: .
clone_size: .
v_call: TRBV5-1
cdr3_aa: CATPTKSGNTEAFF
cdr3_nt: TGCGCCACCCCCACAAAGTCGGGGAACACTGAAGCTTTCTTT

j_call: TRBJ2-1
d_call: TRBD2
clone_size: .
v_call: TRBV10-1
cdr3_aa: CASSSSGIGNEQFF
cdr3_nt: TGCGCCAGCAGTTCCAGCGGGATCGGCAATGAGCAGTTCTTC

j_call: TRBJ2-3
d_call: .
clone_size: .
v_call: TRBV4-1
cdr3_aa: CASSQDISTDTQYF
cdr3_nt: TGCGCCAGCAGCCAAGATATTAGCACAGATACGCAGTATTTT

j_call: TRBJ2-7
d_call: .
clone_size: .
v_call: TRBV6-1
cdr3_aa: CASSSTGGFGEQYF
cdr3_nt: TGTGCCAGCAGTTCGACAGGAGGGTTCGGCGAGCAGTACTTC

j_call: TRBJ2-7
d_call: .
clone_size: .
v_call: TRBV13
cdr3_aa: CASSFGAAANEQYF
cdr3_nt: TGTGCCAGCAGCTTTGGTGCAGCAGCGAACGAGCAGTACTTC

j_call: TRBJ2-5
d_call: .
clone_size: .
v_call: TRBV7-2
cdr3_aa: CASSLGLPIQTQYF
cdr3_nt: TGTGCCAGCAGCTTAGGGCTACCCATACAGACCCAGTACTTC

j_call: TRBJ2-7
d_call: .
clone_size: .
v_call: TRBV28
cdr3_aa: CASSSGLLSYEQYF
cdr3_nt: TGTGCCAGCAGTTCGGGACTTTTGTCCTACGAGCAGTACTTC

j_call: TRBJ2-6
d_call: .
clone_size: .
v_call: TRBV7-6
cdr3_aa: CASSLENGGRSSSGANVLTF
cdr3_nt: TGTGCCAGCAGCTTAGAAAATGGAGGCAGGTCTAGTTCTGGGGCCAACGTCCTGACTTTC

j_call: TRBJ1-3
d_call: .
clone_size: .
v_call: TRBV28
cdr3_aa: CASSLITSAIYF
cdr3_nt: TGTGCCAGCAGTCTCATAACTTCGGCCATATATTTT

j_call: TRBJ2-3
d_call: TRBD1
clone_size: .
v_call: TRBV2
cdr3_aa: CASSSPGQGPRGTQYF
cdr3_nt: TGTGCCAGCAGTTCTCCCGGACAGGGGCCCCGAGGTACGCAGTATTTT

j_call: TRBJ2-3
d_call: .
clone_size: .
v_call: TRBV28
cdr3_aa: CASSFSGRWPDTQYF
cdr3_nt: TGTGCCAGCAGTTTTTCGGGACGCTGGCCAGATACGCAGTATTTT

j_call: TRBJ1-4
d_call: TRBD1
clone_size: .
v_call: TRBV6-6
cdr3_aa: CASREDRPFGEKLFF
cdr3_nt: TGTGCCAGCAGAGAGGACAGGCCCTTTGGTGAAAAACTGTTTTTT

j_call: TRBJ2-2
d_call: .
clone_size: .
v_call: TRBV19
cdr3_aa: CASNLGTVITGELFF
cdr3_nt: TGTGCCAGTAATTTGGGGACGGTTATCACCGGGGAGCTGTTTTTT